Shown below are 9 T cell receptor beta chains from a single sample sequenced in a study of shared clonotypes between healthy human individuals. Data came from immunoSEQ multiplex PCR; TCRdb stores just in-frame clones and leaves some out. The table includes millions of clones, roughly 95% detected once. CD45RO-negative cells were positively selected for CCR7, leaving out terminally differentiated effector memory CD45RA+ cells. The sequenced sample consisted of naive CD8+ T cells sorted from blood. The receptors come from a man aged 18-30 years in good health.

The rearrangement joins TRBV18 to TRBJ2-5; D might be TRBD2 (5 bases). Between the trimmed V and J ends, which lost 6 bases and 2 bases, there was a span of 13 bases. Germline CDR1 is KGHSH and CDR2 is LQKENI. This CDR3 spans 14 amino acids. Written as DNA, the CDR3 is TGTGCCAGCTCGCCCCCACTAGAGCAAGAGACCCAGTACTTC. Amino acids: CASSPPLEQETQYF.

J is TRBJ2-1 and V is TRBV5-1; 9 bases line up with TRBD2. J lost 7 bases, V lost 0 bases, and 8 bases had no gene match. The CDR3 has 16 amino acids. CDR1 SGHRS and CDR2 YFSETQ come from the germline V gene. CDR3 nucleotides: TGCGCCAGCAGCTTGGGACCTAGCGGGAAGCGGAATGAGCAGTTCTTC. Its translation: CASSLGPSGKRNEQFF.

This sequence joins TRBV9 and TRBJ2-3, with unresolved D. CDR1 and CDR2 (germline): SGDLS, YYNGEE. V was pared by 4 bases and J by 6 bases, with 12 bases between. This CDR3 is built from 13 residues. The CDR3 spells CASSLQNLDTQYF. The CDR3 DNA reads TGTGCCAGCAGCCTCCAAAACTTGGATACGCAGTATTTT.

The V gene is TRBV4-2, the J gene TRBJ2-7; D might be TRBD1 or TRBD2, each matching 5 bases. The V gene's germline CDR1 is LGHNA and CDR2 YNFKEQ. The V end was cut by 4 bases, the J end by 6 bases, with 13 bases between. CDR3 length equals 13 residues. The DNA for the CDR3 is TGTGCCAGCAGCCCAGGGACGGGCGTCGAGCAGTACTTC. This gives the protein CASSPGTGVEQYF.

The V and J genes are TRBV11-1 and TRBJ2-5; TRBD1 or TRBD2 may be the D gene (5 bases each). V was cut by 1 base and J by 4 bases, with 19 bases left in between. This CDR3 has 17 residues. Germline V gives CDR1 SGHAT, CDR2 FQDESV (reference sequence). The CDR3 region has the DNA TGTGCCAGCAGCTTAGGTTCTGCAGGGACGGAAGGAGAGACCCAGTACTTC. Its protein is CASSLGSAGTEGETQYF.

The CDR3 here is CASSIDLRTGVLSDEQYF. CDR3 nucleotide sequence: TGTGCCAGTAGTATAGATCTCCGGACAGGGGTTCTTTCGGACGAGCAGTACTTC. The rearrangement links TRBV19 to TRBJ2-7; 9 bases line up with TRBD1. There are 18 residues in the CDR3. CDR1 LNHDA and CDR2 SQIVND come from the germline V gene (reference sequence). Losses at the gene ends were 0 bases for V and 5 bases for J; bases not matched to a gene: 14.

The chain has TRBV6-6 and TRBJ1-4; no clear D gene. V lost 5 bases and J 7 bases, leaving 17 bases between the germline ends. CDR3 length: 15 amino acids. From germline, CDR1 is MNHNY and CDR2 SVGAGI (reference sequence). The chain's CDR3 is CASSTLGGWSEKLFF. In DNA form, the CDR3 reads TGTGCCAGCAGTACCCTGGGAGGGTGGAGTGAAAAACTGTTTTTT.

This clone came up many times. V and J are TRBV10-1 and TRBJ1-1; D may be TRBD1 (5 bases). Germline assignment: CDR1 WNHNN and CDR2 SYGVQD (reference sequence). V lost 10 bases to trimming and J lost 0 bases, with 21 bases between them. This CDR3 region has 16 residues. CDR3 amino acids: CAKKLGTPHMNTEAFF. CDR3 in DNA: TGCGCCAAGAAACTCGGGACTCCACACATGAACACTGAAGCTTTCTTT.

The sample holds a few counts of this clone. This chain connects TRBV23-1 to TRBJ1-4, with unresolved D. TRBV23-1 is an ORF for which the function is uncertain. CDR3 length: 12 residues. Trimming stripped 4 bases from V and 4 bases from J, with 4 bases between. This CDR3 is CASSRHNEKLFF. CDR3 nucleotides: TGCGCCAGCAGTCGGCATAATGAAAAACTGTTTTTT.